The present T cell receptor (beta chain) was sequenced within a study of blood T cell repertoires in COVID-19. The germline V gene encodes CDR1 KGHSH and CDR2 LQKENI. The CDR3 is 13 residues long. The V end lost 5 bases, the J end lost 4 bases, and 12 bases lay between the germline ends. Per the original methods: Nucleated cell counts were estimated from reference gene primer amplification. Using immunoSEQ multiplex PCR, the repertoire was profiled, and TCRdb retains in-frame clones only, with some absent. V and J calls and clone size are copied from that table; D and trimming were computed from the DNA. The sample lists around 290,000 clones, approximately 89% occurring once.

V gene TRBV18 combines with J gene TRBJ2-7, with D maybe TRBD2 (6 bases). The specimen sequenced was peripheral blood. The TCR sequence derives from a woman in her fifties or sixties who had recovered from COVID-19. The CDR3 sequence is CASSASDGYEQYF. CDR3 in DNA: TGTGCCAGCTCAGCTAGCGATGGTTACGAGCAGTACTTC. Complete variable domain (other parts from reference TRBV18 and TRBJ2-7): NAGVMQNPRHLVRRRGQEARLRCSPMKGHSHVYWYRQLPEEGLKFMVYLQKENIIDESGMPKERFSAEFPKEGPSILRIQQVVRGDSAAYFCASSASDGYEQYFGPGTRLTVT.